This TCR beta chain was sequenced during a study of T-cell reconstitution after alpha-beta-depleted transplantation in children. Broader study findings: Reports say that about two months after transplant, the alpha-beta T cells came out of several hundred graft clones that had expanded.

As it was prepared, the TCRbeta library received unique molecular identifiers. Each CDR3 protein gets one entry after TCRdb re-called the PCR reads with MiXCR. The data hold 450,000 to 600,000 distinct CDR3 sequences, with over 10% observed a single time. In its sample, this clonotype was seen a few times. Antigen unknown. Sample: PBMCs, mostly from graft donor cells, taken 360 days after TCRalphabeta/CD19-depleted stem cell transplant. This receptor was taken from a male patient younger than 18 who had a stem cell transplant for acute myeloid leukemia, so the T cells may come from the graft donor.

The CDR3 here is CSVRDRGHSYEQYF. Here the CDR3 DNA reads TGCAGTGTTCGAGACAGGGGGCACTCCTACGAGCAGTACTTC. The chain joins TRBV20-1 to TRBJ2-7; 10 positions match TRBD1. The CDR3 loop spans 14 amino acids. V lost 7 bases and J lost 0; bases outside the gene matches: 6. Germline CDR1 and CDR2: DFQATT and SNEGSKA (reference sequence).